This TCR beta chain was documented in a study of OX40 agonist ivuxolimab in advanced cancers. Background on the study: The study treated patients with ivuxolimab, an agonistic anti-OX40 (CD134) antibody. While on treatment, patients had intravenous ivuxolimab at 0.01 to 10 mg/kg every 2 weeks. Study observations and caveats: The study observed clonal expansion of CD4+ and CD8+ blood T cells by week 6 at 0.1 to 3.0 mg/kg.

This clone was detected once. The antigen is undetermined. TCRdb's table, derived via immunoSEQ multiplex PCR, lists solely in-frame clones and lacks some. The sample yields tens of thousands of clones, just under 85% seen once. Cycle 7 day 1, cycle 4 day 1, and baseline were the timepoints at which blood was sampled. The sequence was obtained from an adult with an advanced solid tumor such as melanoma, head and neck, liver or kidney cancer. This specimen consisted of CD4+ or CD8+ T cells sorted from blood, obtained in a trial of the OX40 agonist ivuxolimab.

CDR3 in amino acids: CAISDQGFNYEQYF. CDR3 nucleotide sequence: TGTGCCATCAGTGACCAGGGGTTCAACTACGAGCAGTACTTC. This chain joins TRBV10-3 and TRBJ2-7, with a weak D call TRBD1 (6 bases). Per the germline V gene, CDR1 is ENHRY and CDR2 is SYGVKD. The V gene lost 3 bases and the J gene lost 3 bases, with 12 bases spanning the gap. This CDR3 region has 14 residues.